A selection of T cell receptor beta chains follows, all from one sample in a study of blood T cell repertoires in COVID-19. Generated by immunoSEQ multiplex PCR, the TCRdb table keeps only in-frame clones and is missing some. Here the sample spans around 230,000 clones, over 65% being singletons. Specimen: peripheral blood. These receptors came from a woman in her seventies with active or convalescent COVID-19. Each CDR3 is given with its conserved first and last residue. Each record gives: CDR3 DNA, CDR3 protein, V gene, D gene, J gene, clone size. D genes are given only for firm matches. Rows may omit the clone size; those that give it use once, few, many or a size class.

TGTGCCAGCAGCCTCCTAACGGACAGTCAAGAGACCCAGTACTTC CASSLLTDSQETQYF TRBV11-2 . TRBJ2-5 .
TGTGCCAGTAGTGTAGGACAGGCCGCCTTCTCCTACGAGCAGTACTTC CASSVGQAAFSYEQYF TRBV19 TRBD1 TRBJ2-7 .
TGTGCCAGCAGTCAACGACAGGGCCAGCATTTT CASSQRQGQHF TRBV6-2/TRBV6-3 TRBD1 TRBJ1-5 .
TGCGCCAGCAGCTTCCTAGCGGGAGGCGTCGAGCAGTACTTC CASSFLAGGVEQYF TRBV5-1 TRBD2 TRBJ2-7 once
TGTGCCAGCAGCTTGGCGGGGGGGCCTCGCGAGCAGTACTTC CASSLAGGPREQYF TRBV7-2 TRBD2 TRBJ2-7 .
TGTGCCAGCAGCTTAGAAGGGACAGGGCCCTATGGCTACACCTTC CASSLEGTGPYGYTF TRBV7-9 TRBD1 TRBJ1-2 .
TGTGCCAGCAGTTTGGCTAGCGGTTTTAGGTATTTT CASSLASGFRYF TRBV12-3/TRBV12-4 TRBD2 TRBJ2-3 .
TGTGCCAGCAGCCAAGGAGGCGGGGGGGCCAGGAATGAGCAGTTCTTC CASSQGGGGARNEQFF TRBV3-1/TRBV3-2 TRBD2 TRBJ2-1 .
TGTGCCAGCAGCCGGGACAGGGGTTCGGATACGCAGTATTTT CASSRDRGSDTQYF TRBV27 TRBD1 TRBJ2-3 .
TGTGCCAGCAGTTTAGGACAGGGGGCTATCGGGGAGCTGTTTTTT CASSLGQGAIGELFF TRBV6-2/TRBV6-3 TRBD1 TRBJ2-2 .
TGCAGTGCATACCCGGGGGACGAGCAGTACTTC CSAYPGDEQYF TRBV20-1 . TRBJ2-7 .
TGTGCCATCAGTGACTCCGGACTGCGGTCCTCCTACGAGCAGTACTTC CAISDSGLRSSYEQYF TRBV10-3 . TRBJ2-7 once
TGTGCCAGCTCACCATTTCGACAGGGGGATCATCAGCCCCAGCATTTT CASSPFRQGDHQPQHF TRBV18 TRBD1 TRBJ1-5 once
TGTGCCAGCTCACCAGGGCGGGGGTTGAACACTGAAGCTTTCTTT CASSPGRGLNTEAFF TRBV18 . TRBJ1-1 once
TGTGCCAGCAGTGACGGACAGGGTAAATCACCCCTCCACTTT CASSDGQGKSPLHF TRBV2 TRBD1 TRBJ1-6 .
TGTGCCAGCAGCTTAATAGGGCAGGGGACCTCTGGCACTGAAGCTTTCTTT CASSLIGQGTSGTEAFF TRBV7-2 . TRBJ1-1 .
. CASSSSSGRYNSPLHF TRBV6-5 . TRBJ1-6 .
TGTGCCAGCAGTTGGGCAGGGGGTAACACTGAAGCTTTCTTT CASSWAGGNTEAFF TRBV6-2/TRBV6-3 TRBD1 TRBJ1-1 .
TGTGCCAGCAGCTTAGAAGAGTACCAGCCCCAGCATTTT CASSLEEYQPQHF TRBV7-2 . TRBJ1-5 .
TGTGCCAGAATCAACCCCTTGGGCAGCTCTGGAAACACCATATATTTT CARINPLGSSGNTIYF TRBV7-5 . TRBJ1-3 .
TGCGCCAGCAGCTTGGATGATACGGGGGAGCAGTACTTC CASSLDDTGEQYF TRBV5-1 . TRBJ2-7 .
TGTGCCTGGAGGGGCAGGGGGGATGCAACTAATGAAAAACTGTTTTTT CAWRGRGDATNEKLFF TRBV30 TRBD1 TRBJ1-4 .
TGCAGCGTTGGGGGAGCGTCAGGACCTCTCTCTGGAAACACCATATATTTT CSVGGASGPLSGNTIYF TRBV29-1 . TRBJ1-3 .
TGTGCCAGCAGCCAAGAAGGACAGGGCGGGGTAGCTTTCTTT CASSQEGQGGVAFF TRBV3-1/TRBV3-2 TRBD1 TRBJ1-1 .
TGTGCCATCAGTGATTTACTAGCGGGAGAAGATACGCAGTATTTT CAISDLLAGEDTQYF TRBV10-3 TRBD2 TRBJ2-3 .
TGTGCCAGCACTACCGGGACAGGGTATGCCGGGGAGCTGTTTTTT CASTTGTGYAGELFF TRBV7-9 TRBD1 TRBJ2-2 .
TGTGCCATCAGTGAGCACCCGGGACAGGGGGTCTACGAGCAGTACTTC CAISEHPGQGVYEQYF TRBV10-3 TRBD1 TRBJ2-7 .
TGTGCCACCAGCAGAGGGGCCGGCCCCAGGGGAAAACTGTTTTTT CATSRGAGPRGKLFF TRBV15 . TRBJ1-4 .
TGTGCCAGCTCACTAAGGACAGGGAATGAAAAACTGTTTTTT CASSLRTGNEKLFF TRBV18 TRBD1 TRBJ1-4 .
TGTGCCAGCAGCTTTCGGGTTGGAGACGAGCAGTACTTC CASSFRVGDEQYF TRBV7-2 . TRBJ2-7 few
TGCGCCAGTACTGCCCAGGGGGAGAACACTGAAGCTTTCTTT CASTAQGENTEAFF TRBV5-1 TRBD1 TRBJ1-1 .